The 14 T cell receptor beta chains below all came from one sample that was sequenced in a study of cytomegalovirus exposure and HLA in healthy donors. In the PCR, 60 Vbeta and 13 Jbeta primers were used. Here immunoSEQ multiplex PCR was the method, and the copy in TCRdb shows in-frame clones only, minus some. The sample carries 150,000 to 200,000 clones, around 80% recorded once. The sample was PBMCs. The receptor set was obtained from a woman aged 25 to 39 in good health and CMV-seropositive.

The CDR3 spells CASSPASGQGYSPLHF. CDR3 sequence (DNA): TGTGCCAGCAGCCCCGCATCGGGACAGGGATATTCACCCCTCCACTTT. The chain links TRBV4-2 to TRBJ1-6; 9 nucleotides align to TRBD1. CDR1 is LGHNA and CDR2 is YNFKEQ in the germline V gene. Trimming cost V 4 bases and J 8 bases; bases outside gene matches: 9. The CDR3 sequence is 16 residues long.

The chain links TRBV14 to TRBJ1-1, with D perhaps TRBD1 (6 bases). Germline V gives CDR1 SGHDN, CDR2 FVKESK. The CDR3 has 14 amino acids. V was clipped by 4 bases and J by 0 bases, with 9 bases between them. CDR3 loop: CASSRGGLNTEAFF. CDR3 bases: TGTGCCAGCAGCCGGGGGGGCCTGAACACTGAAGCTTTCTTT.

This chain connects TRBV5-4 to TRBJ1-2, with 8 bases that match TRBD1. The CDR3 sequence is 13 residues long. The J segment lost 4 bases and the V segment lost 5 bases, leaving 4 bases of the junction unmatched. Germline V gives CDR1 SGHNT, CDR2 YYREEE (reference sequence). As DNA, the CDR3 is TGTGCCAGCAGTTTGACAGGGGCCTATGGCTACACCTTC. Amino acid sequence: CASSLTGAYGYTF.

This chain connects TRBV13 to TRBJ2-1; no definite D call. Germline V gene sequence: CDR1 PRHDT, CDR2 FYEKMQ (reference sequence). The CDR3 loop spans 13 amino acids. The V gene lost 2 bases and the J gene lost 4 bases, with 6 bases spanning the gap. The CDR3 nucleotides are TGTGCCAGCAGCTTATTAGCTTACAATGAGCAGTTCTTC. Translated, it gives CASSLLAYNEQFF.

This chain links TRBV6-5 with TRBJ2-1; possibly TRBD1 for D (6 bases). CDR3 length: 12 amino acids. V was clipped by 4 bases and J by 9 bases, with 10 bases between them. From germline, CDR1 is MNHEY and CDR2 SVGAGI. The CDR3 protein is CASSSRGSEQFF. CDR3 bases: TGTGCCAGCAGTTCTAGGGGGAGTGAGCAGTTCTTC.

The V and J genes are TRBV6-5 and TRBJ2-1, with 9 bases matching TRBD1. The CDR3 has 15 residues. The J segment lost 6 bases and the V segment lost 0 bases, leaving 3 bases of the junction unmatched. Per the germline V gene, CDR1 is MNHEY and CDR2 is SVGAGI. The CDR3 is CASSYSDRGSNEQFF. The CDR3 nucleotides are TGTGCCAGCAGTTACTCGGACAGGGGAAGCAATGAGCAGTTCTTC.

This clone was detected only a few times. The chain has TRBV5-1 and TRBJ2-3, with 9 bases that match TRBD2. The CDR3 is 14 residues long. Looked up from germline, CDR1 is SGHRS and CDR2 is YFSETQ. V lost 4 bases and J lost 4; bases outside the gene matches: 4. The CDR3 nucleotides read TGCGCCAGCAGCATGAAGCGGGAGGCAGATACGCAGTATTTT. Amino acids: CASSMKREADTQYF.

The CDR3 DNA sequence: TGTGCCAGCAGCCGTCGGACTAGCGGAGTCACAGATACGCAGTATTTT. Its translation is CASSRRTSGVTDTQYF. The chain has TRBV5-8 and TRBJ2-3; 10 nucleotides line up with TRBD2. The CDR3 extends over 16 amino acids. J was trimmed by 2 bases and V by 4 bases; bases with no gene match: 7. Germline values: CDR1 SGHTS, CDR2 YDEGEE.

This chain joins TRBV4-1 and TRBJ2-4, with D perhaps TRBD2 (6 bases). Germline V lookup: CDR1 MGHRA, CDR2 YSYEKL. Trimming pared 2 bases from V and 4 bases from J, leaving 12 bases between. The CDR3 spans 15 residues. CDR3: CASSQRPGLKNIQYF. The CDR3 bases are TGCGCCAGCAGCCAACGGCCGGGACTGAAAAACATTCAGTACTTC.

The chain is built from TRBV9 and TRBJ1-1; D unresolved. CDR3 length: 15 residues. Germline V gene sequence: CDR1 SGDLS, CDR2 YYNGEE. Deletions cut 0 bases from V and 1 base from J, with 10 bases between. The CDR3 DNA reads as TGTGCCAGCAGCGTAGTAGACGGGTGGAACACTGAAGCTTTCTTT. Its protein is CASSVVDGWNTEAFF.

The chain recombines TRBV5-1 with TRBJ2-4; D remains ambiguous. The CDR3 sequence is 13 residues long. Trimming stripped 5 bases from V and 5 bases from J, with 11 bases between. Germline-derived CDR1 and CDR2 are SGHRS and YFSETQ. CDR3 in DNA: TGCGCCAGCAGAAGCCTATACCAAAACATTCAGTACTTC. It specifies CASRSLYQNIQYF.

This chain joins TRBV5-6 and TRBJ2-2; TRBD2 aligns across 7 bases. The germline V gene encodes CDR1 SGHDT and CDR2 YYEEEE. V shed 2 bases and J 5 bases; nucleotides not matched to a gene: 9. The CDR3 consists of 16 residues. In DNA form, the CDR3 reads TGTGCCAGCAGCTTTCGCAGGGACTACCGTACCGGGGAGCTGTTTTTT. Protein: CASSFRRDYRTGELFF.

V usage is TRBV18 and J usage is TRBJ2-6, with D hard to call. From germline, CDR1 is KGHSH and CDR2 LQKENI. The CDR3 is 16 amino acids. Between the trimmed V and J ends, which lost 3 bases and 2 bases, there was a span of 11 bases. CDR3 protein: CASSPLTYTGANVLTF. As DNA, the CDR3 is TGTGCCAGCTCACCCTTAACATATACTGGGGCCAACGTCCTGACTTTC.

This rearrangement joins TRBV5-1 to TRBJ2-5; 13 bases fit TRBD2. The CDR3 consists of 16 residues. Losses at the gene ends were 4 bases for V and 2 bases for J; bases not matched to a gene: 5. Germline V gives CDR1 SGHRS, CDR2 YFSETQ. The CDR3 sequence: CASSRGLAGTQETQYF. In DNA form, the CDR3 reads TGCGCCAGCAGCCGGGGACTAGCGGGGACTCAAGAGACCCAGTACTTC.